The sequence of this T cell receptor (beta chain) was determined in a study of T cells after yellow fever vaccination. This CDR3 spans 13 amino acids. CDR1 SGHNT and CDR2 YYREEE come from the germline V gene (reference sequence). The junction had 6 bases not matched to a gene; V was cut back by 4 bases and J by 6 bases. Researchers made TCR cDNA using 5'RACE template switching, and this step added a universal primer site and UMIs. TCRdb passed the 5' RACE reads through MiXCR, listing each CDR3 protein once. The sample carries around 320,000 distinct CDR3 sequences, approximately 12% recorded once. A few counts support this clonotype.

The sequence came from a man between 18 and 29 years old who received the YFV17D yellow fever vaccine. The chain recombines TRBV5-4 with TRBJ1-2, with 7 bases fitting TRBD1. Sequenced here: CD4+ T cells sorted from PBMCs, sampled 45 days after the yellow fever booster vaccination. For the CDR3, the DNA is TGTGCCAGCAGCCCAGCGACAGGGAATGGCTACACCTTC. Its translation is CASSPATGNGYTF.